This T cell receptor (beta chain) appears in the sequencing data of a study of T cell changes during pregnancy in multiple sclerosis. The CDR3 has 17 residues. V trimming: 7 bases; J trimming: 4 bases; junction bases outside the gene matches: 12. The V gene's germline CDR1 is LNHDA and CDR2 SQIVND (reference sequence). TCRdb's copy holds only in-frame clones and misses some; the assay was immunoSEQ multiplex PCR. The table lists tens of thousands of clones, roughly 92% of them singletons. This TCR was sampled from a female donor with multiple sclerosis, enrolled in a pregnancy study. The genes are TRBV19 and TRBJ2-2, with 10 bases fitting TRBD2. The source was CD4+ T cells from peripheral blood mononuclear cells, collected in the first trimester of pregnancy. CDR3 bases: TGTGCCAGTAACGCACCTCCCGGGACTAGCGCCACCGGGGAGCTGTTTTTT. Translation gives CASNAPPGTSATGELFF.